This T cell receptor (beta chain) was obtained from a study of cytomegalovirus exposure and HLA in healthy donors. The CDR3 runs to 12 residues. The V end was cut by 3 bases, the J end by 9 bases, with 12 bases between. The V gene's germline CDR1 is SQVTM and CDR2 ANQGSEA. Repertoires were generated with immunoSEQ multiplex PCR, while TCRdb's copy carries only in-frame clones and drops some. The repertoire holds about 220,000 clones, with approximately 88% as singletons. V is TRBV29-1 and J is TRBJ2-1, with D uncertain. The sequencing sample was made of PBMCs. The source of this sequence is a woman younger than 45 in good health and CMV-seropositive. The CDR3 nucleotides read TGCAGCGTTGATACGGGTACTCGTGAGCAGTTCTTC. Its protein is CSVDTGTREQFF.